The entry below gives a single T cell receptor beta chain sequence along with its context. The antigen it binds to is not known. Base qualities are not recorded, but no much larger clone differs from it by a single base. This sample is part of a study of shared clonotypes between healthy human individuals (dated by TCRdb to the early 2020s). The study in broad terms: The cohort included three men and a couple of women between 18 and 49 years of age. Libraries were prepared and TCR repertoires were sequenced by different laboratories using diverse techniques, in order to increase sequencing depth and limit assay-specific biases. Between about 0.85 and 8.9 billion PBMCs per donor were obtained by leukapheresis. To estimate repertoire size and how much clonotypes are shared between individuals, the study performed deep sequencing of blood TCR repertoires from a few healthy adults.

Broad study findings and their caveats: Because the study included a small number of donors, the genetic and exposure-history diversity represented was limited. Pairwise subsampling indicated that sequencing depth was expected to affect the degree of clonotype sharing among donors. Sampling was limited to blood, and TCR repertoires in tissue likely differ from TCR repertoires in blood.

Using the deep immunoSEQ assay, multiplex PCR amplified TCR CDR3 regions from genomic DNA. For each cell subset, the extracted genomic DNA was distributed evenly across all wells of several immunoSEQ 96-well plates, and each plate served as one replicate. For unsorted PBMC, each replicate PCR was loaded with approximately 320 ng genomic DNA, equivalent to about 30,000 T cell genomes. Ten immunoSEQ deep assay plates were used to sequence the unsorted PBMC genomic DNA. Purified libraries were quantified with a Qubit 3.0 fluorometer, sized on a Bioanalyzer 2100, and re-quantified with the KAPA Library Quantification kit. A separate single-read 150-cycle Illumina NextSeq 550 flow cell was used to sequence each immunoSEQ 96-well plate. The study's own analysis went as follows. Because the immunoSEQ output included only junctional sequences and no quality scores, the filtering could not be the same as the filtering used for full-length reads. Sequences were annotated with PyIR, a Python wrapper for IgBLAST v1.9, and V/J genes and CDR3 were assigned using IMGT germline references. Any read was removed if the V/J assignment was weak (E-value above 1e-6), the CDR3 was missing, or the read contained stop codons, out-of-frame junctions, or ambiguous translated residues. V3J clonotypes were defined as sequences sharing an identical inferred V gene, J gene, and CDR3 amino acid sequence. To compute the percentage overlap between repertoires, the number of shared unique clonotypes was divided by the size of the smaller repertoire. Richness of each repertoire was evaluated using RTK rarefaction, the Chao1 estimator, and Recon v2.1 estimates of unobserved clonotypes. Here the immuneACCESS table is served through TCRdb, limited to in-frame sequences with V and J called. Missing clones are a known gap in these copies; in checked studies unresolved V genes cover under half, and the rest lacks a known reason. For V, J and clone size, that table is used; D and trimming come from the DNA. The sample contains a few hundred thousand clones, 70% to 85% of them found a single time. The ten largest clones add up to approximately 12% of the sample.

Trimming takes 3 bases from V and 7 bases from J, and the germline ends sit 10 bases apart. Sequences DFQATT (CDR1) and SNEGSKA (CDR2) are obtained from the germline V gene (reference sequence). From the cysteine through the phenylalanine, the CDR3 covers 11 amino acids. Left in the record is the CDR3 DNA by itself, 33 bases read in frame from the first base. The donors were healthy, HIV-negative adults who had no recently reported acute infections or vaccinations. Every donor was a Caucasian adult living in Nashville, Tennessee, USA. For unsorted samples, roughly 86 million PBMCs were counted and genomic DNA was extracted with the QIAamp DNA Blood Mini kit. After blood collection by leukapheresis, PBMCs were isolated using Ficoll-Histopaque density gradient centrifugation and then cryopreserved in the vapor phase of liquid nitrogen.

This sequence originates from a woman between 40 and 55 years old in good health. Some clones in this sample may be carry-over from other donors' samples. Material for sequencing was PBMCs. Recombination connected TRBV20-1 to TRBJ2-7, with the D gene not confidently named. The DNA is TGCAGTGCTAGTTCAGTGGAGGAGCAGTACTTC. Its translation is CSASSVEEQYF.